This TCR beta chain was profiled in a study of cytomegalovirus exposure and HLA in healthy donors. Generated by immunoSEQ multiplex PCR, the TCRdb table keeps only in-frame clones and is missing some. The repertoire holds 330,000 or so clones, with 86% as singletons. This clone was detected once. CDR1 and CDR2 from the germline V gene are SGHTA and FQGNSA. V gave up 2 bases and J gave up 1 base, with 13 bases separating them. This CDR3 comprises 16 residues. The sequenced sample consisted of PBMCs. This receptor was identified in a woman between 18 and 30 years old in good health and CMV-seronegative. This rearrangement joins TRBV7-2 to TRBJ2-3, with a possible D match to TRBD2 (6 bases). CDR3: CASSLRPGTRTDTQYF. Written as DNA, the CDR3 is TGTGCCAGCAGCTTAAGGCCGGGGACTCGCACAGATACGCAGTATTTT.